The 14 T cell receptor beta chains presented below share a single source sample, sequenced in a study of radiation and T cells in renal cell carcinoma. This table comes from immunoSEQ multiplex PCR, and its TCRdb copy is limited to in-frame clones, with some not included. Of tens of thousands of clones detected, about 83% appear once; the ten largest clones hold roughly 30%. The time point was: baseline pretreatment blood. Treatment meaning: 15 Gy SBRT to primary tumor, nephrectomy 4 weeks later. The sequenced sample was blood, obtained from a patient whose treatment included radiotherapy and nephrectomy. The receptors originated from a woman in her seventies with renal cell carcinoma.

The gene calls are TRBV4-1 and TRBJ1-1; perhaps TRBD1 as D (6 bases). Germline V lookup: CDR1 MGHRA, CDR2 YSYEKL. This CDR3 is 15 amino acids long. V was pared by 2 bases and J by 3 bases, with 13 bases between. The CDR3 bases are TGCGCCAGCAGCCAACGGGGGGGCTGGTACACTGAAGCTTTCTTT. It translates to CASSQRGGWYTEAFF.

This chain uses TRBV6-1 with TRBJ2-5; D unclear. Germline values: CDR1 MNHNS, CDR2 SASEGT. V lost 7 bases, J lost 2 bases, and 17 bases lay in between. The CDR3 has 15 amino acids. CDR3 nucleotide sequence: TGTGCCAGCAATCAAGCCCACTCCGGACAAGAGACCCAGTACTTC. It encodes CASNQAHSGQETQYF.

The rearrangement joins TRBV4-1 to TRBJ1-2, with unresolved D. Trimming cost V 0 bases and J 7 bases, with 21 bases left between them. CDR3 length: 17 amino acids. Germline values: CDR1 MGHRA, CDR2 YSYEKL. CDR3 residues: CASSQDGNPRIRGGYTF. For the CDR3, the DNA is TGCGCCAGCAGCCAAGATGGGAACCCCAGGATCAGAGGTGGCTACACCTTC.

This chain joins TRBV19 and TRBJ2-7, with D uncertain. Germline CDR1 reads LNHDA; CDR2 reads SQIVND (reference sequence). V was trimmed by 3 bases and J by 3 bases, leaving 9 bases between them. This CDR3 contains 13 residues. The CDR3 sequence: CASSMDAYYEQYF. CDR3 nucleotides: TGTGCCAGTAGTATGGACGCTTACTACGAGCAGTACTTC.

The chain links TRBV27 to TRBJ1-2; TRBD1 is a possible D gene (6 bases). There are 13 residues in the CDR3. Trimming removed 6 bases at V and 1 base at J, with 9 bases between. Germline values: CDR1 MNHEY, CDR2 SMNVEV (reference sequence). This CDR3 is CASRRTDNYGYTF. The CDR3, as DNA: TGTGCCAGCAGGCGGACAGATAACTATGGCTACACCTTC.

J is TRBJ2-3 and V is TRBV7-6, with 7 nucleotides matching TRBD2. Germline-derived CDR1 and CDR2 are SGHVS and FNYEAQ. The CDR3 contains 12 residues. Trimming took 5 bases from V and 14 from J; bases not matched to a gene: 10. The CDR3 DNA follows: TGTGCCAGCAGCCCGGAGGGAGGGAGGGTGTATTTT. Encoded protein: CASSPEGGRVYF.

The genes are TRBV7-2 and TRBJ1-3; D is uncertain. Per the germline V gene, CDR1 is SGHTA and CDR2 is FQGNSA. V lost 5 bases and J 6 bases, leaving 11 bases between the germline ends. This CDR3 region has 13 residues. The CDR3 DNA reads as TGTGCCAGCAGCCTCTCGTTAACAAACACCATATATTTT. This sequence encodes CASSLSLTNTIYF.

The CDR3 is CASSYGLAGYYEQYF. CDR3 in DNA: TGTGCCAGCAGTTACGGGCTAGCGGGGTACTACGAGCAGTACTTC. The rearrangement links TRBV6-5 to TRBJ2-7; 9 nucleotides line up with TRBD2. V lost 2 bases, J lost 3 bases, and 5 bases stayed unmatched. There are 15 residues in the CDR3. The germline CDR1 and CDR2 sequences are MNHEY and SVGAGI.

This clone was seen a few times. The chain is built from TRBV7-6 and TRBJ2-3; no reliable D call. From germline, CDR1 is SGHVS and CDR2 FNYEAQ. The ends were cut back, 3 bases at V and 0 bases at J, with 4 bases in the middle. The CDR3 has 13 amino acids. CDR3 sequence reads: CASSLLSTDTQYF. In DNA, the CDR3 is TGTGCCAGCAGCTTGCTTAGCACAGATACGCAGTATTTT.

V and J are TRBV7-2 and TRBJ2-3, with D hard to call. Germline lookup yields CDR1 SGHTA and CDR2 FQGNSA. V was cut by 1 base and J by 6 bases, with 8 bases left in between. The CDR3 is 13 amino acids. This chain's CDR3 is CASSLEVGDTQYF. As DNA, the CDR3 is TGTGCCAGCAGCTTAGAAGTGGGCGATACGCAGTATTTT.

A few counts support this clone. CDR3 in DNA: TGTGCCAGTAGTATAGAGGGGGCTGAAGCTTTCTTT. Translating gives CASSIEGAEAFF. This rearrangement joins TRBV19 to TRBJ1-1; tentatively, D is TRBD1 (5 bases). Germline V lookup: CDR1 LNHDA, CDR2 SQIVND (reference sequence). The CDR3 sequence is 12 residues long. Trimming left V 0 bases short and J 6 bases short, with 5 bases between.

The V gene is TRBV10-3, the J gene TRBJ1-3, with D possibly TRBD1 on 6 matching bases. Trimming pared 4 bases from V and 6 bases from J, leaving 16 bases between. Looked up from germline, CDR1 is ENHRY and CDR2 is SYGVKD. The CDR3 loop spans 15 amino acids. CDR3 residues: CAISATGKGENTIYF. CDR3 coding DNA: TGTGCCATCAGTGCTACAGGGAAAGGGGAAAACACCATATATTTT.

This chain links TRBV14 with TRBJ1-1, with D possibly matching TRBD1 (6 bases). Trimming cost V 4 bases and J 2 bases, with 14 bases left between them. The V gene's germline CDR1 is SGHDN and CDR2 FVKESK. The CDR3 has 15 amino acids. CDR3 sequence (DNA): TGTGCCAGCAGCCCATTGAGCAGGGGCAACACTGAAGCTTTCTTT. This sequence encodes CASSPLSRGNTEAFF. Full variable domain (remainder filled in from reference TRBV14 and TRBJ1-1): EAGVTQFPSHSVIEKGQTVTLRCDPISGHDNLYWYRRVMGKEIKFLLHFVKESKQDESGMPNNRFLAERTGGTYSTLKVQPAELEDSGVYFCASSPLSRGNTEAFFGQGTRLTVV.

V is TRBV6-5 and J is TRBJ1-4, with no clear D. The V and J ends lost 6 bases and 7 bases respectively, with 9 bases between them. Germline CDR1 MNHEY, CDR2 SVGAGI. The CDR3 runs 12 residues. CDR3 DNA: TGTGCCAGCAGAGGACGTCTTGAAAAACTGTTTTTT. Translation gives CASRGRLEKLFF.